The 25 T cell receptor beta chains in this list originate from one sample, sequenced in a study of regulatory T cells in long-lasting Graves disease. Time point meaning: persistent/refractory GD, antithyroid drugs over 5 years with positive TRAb. Generation of the TCR library employed RNA extracted from PBMCs. Library construction for TCR beta used iRepertoire HTBI primers and Arm-PCR of CDR3 regions. MiXCR, run by TCRdb on the multiplex PCR reads, gives a single entry per CDR3 protein. The data show about 470,000 distinct CDR3 sequences, under 25% seen once. The material sequenced was peripheral blood mononuclear cells (PBMCs), taken when the disease was refractory, from a patient treated with antithyroid drugs. Receptors originate from a female donor with Graves disease.

The V call is TRBV7-6, the J call TRBJ2-7; 7 bases are shared with TRBD1. Looked up from germline, CDR1 is SGHVS and CDR2 is FNYEAQ. The CDR3 spans 15 residues. V shed 5 bases and J 5 bases; nucleotides not matched to a gene: 12. The CDR3 DNA reads as TGTGCCAGCAGCAGGACAACAGGGGCCGGGGACGAGCAGTACTTC. As protein: CASSRTTGAGDEQYF. The entire variable domain, with the rest obtained from reference TRBV7-6 and TRBJ2-7, is as follows: GAGVSQSPRYKVTKRGQDVALRCDPISGHVSLYWYRQALGQGPEFLTYFNYEAQQDKSGLPNDRFSAERPEGSISTLTIQRTEQRDSAMYRCASSRTTGAGDEQYFGPGTRLTVT.

The V call is TRBV9, the J call TRBJ1-2; 8 bases align to TRBD1. This CDR3 contains 13 residues. The germline V gene has CDR1 SGDLS and CDR2 YYNGEE. V shed 6 bases and J 3 bases; nucleotides not matched to a gene: 4. Here the CDR3 reads CASTEQGDYGYTF. In DNA form, the CDR3 reads TGTGCCAGCACGGAACAGGGGGACTATGGCTACACCTTC.

This chain joins TRBV6-1 and TRBJ1-1; 8 nucleotides align to TRBD1. CDR3 size: 20 residues. The germline gives CDR1 MNHNS, CDR2 SASEGT. V lost 6 bases to trimming and J lost 0 bases; unmatched junction nucleotides: 21. For the CDR3, the DNA is TGTGCCAGCAGCCCGTCCCGGGACAGGATCGGGATCTTAATGAACACTGAAGCTTTCTTT. Protein: CASSPSRDRIGILMNTEAFF.

This clonotype has a count of ten or more. The gene calls are TRBV28 and TRBJ2-6; D is uncertain. Germline-derived CDR1 and CDR2 are MDHEN and SYDVKM. Trimming pared 6 bases from V and 4 bases from J, leaving 13 bases between. The CDR3 consists of 15 residues. The CDR3 nucleotides read TGTGCCAGCAGCCTCGGAAACGACGGGGCCAACGTCCTGACTTTC. This encodes CASSLGNDGANVLTF.

Ten or more counts support this clonotype. The chain uses TRBV18 and TRBJ1-4; D is undetermined. Deletions cut 3 bases from V and 4 bases from J, with 9 bases between. This CDR3 region has 14 residues. Per the germline V gene, CDR1 is KGHSH and CDR2 is LQKENI. DNA of the CDR3: TGTGCCAGCTCACCGTCAGATGTTAATGAAAAACTGTTTTTT. This codes for CASSPSDVNEKLFF.

The chain couples TRBV19 to TRBJ1-2; D is unclear. Trimming pared 5 bases from V and 0 bases from J, leaving 16 bases between. CDR1 and CDR2 (germline): LNHDA, SQIVND (reference sequence). This CDR3 contains 16 residues. CDR3 nucleotides: TGTGCCAGTAGTCCTGGGATCCTCGGGGCTAACTATGGCTACACCTTC. Its translation: CASSPGILGANYGYTF.

This clonotype was counted only a few times. V and J are TRBV7-9 and TRBJ2-7, with D tentatively TRBD1 (5 bases). This CDR3 contains 14 residues. Trimming cost V 1 base and J 2 bases, with 9 bases left between them. Germline lookup yields CDR1 SEHNR and CDR2 FQNEAQ (reference sequence). The CDR3 reads CASSLDRRAYEQYF. In DNA, the CDR3 is TGTGCCAGCAGCTTAGACAGGAGAGCCTACGAGCAGTACTTC.

The chain joins TRBV18 to TRBJ2-5; D is perhaps TRBD2 (6 bases). CDR1 is KGHSH, CDR2 LQKENI, per germline. The V end was cut by 6 bases, the J end by 5 bases, with 16 bases between. The CDR3 is made up of 14 amino acids. DNA of the CDR3: TGTGCCAGCTCGAGCATCAGGGAGGTGGAGACCCAGTACTTC. Protein: CASSSIREVETQYF.

This clonotype was seen a few times. The rearrangement joins TRBV6-2 or TRBV6-3 to TRBJ2-3; maybe TRBD2 (5 bases). Trimming left V 4 bases short and J 5 bases short, with 13 bases between. This CDR3 spans 14 amino acids. Germline CDR1 MNHEY, CDR2 SVGEGT. The CDR3 protein is CASSLGRGGDTQYF. CDR3 coding DNA: TGTGCCAGCAGTTTAGGCAGAGGAGGAGATACGCAGTATTTT.

Many counts were recorded for this clonotype. V usage is TRBV28 and J usage is TRBJ2-7; TRBD2 might be the D (6 bases). The CDR3 totals 14 residues. The V and J ends lost 6 bases and 2 bases respectively, with 14 bases between them. CDR1 is MDHEN, CDR2 SYDVKM, per germline. The DNA for the CDR3 is TGTGCCAGCAGCCCCCCGGGGGTGACCTACGAGCAGTACTTC. Translated, it gives CASSPPGVTYEQYF. The full variable domain, its missing parts supplied by reference TRBV28 and TRBJ2-7, is DVKVTQSSRYLVKRTGEKVFLECVQDMDHENMFWYRQDPGLGLRLIYFSYDVKMKEKGDIPEGYSVSREKKERFSLILESASTNQTSMYLCASSPPGVTYEQYFGPGTRLTVT.

This clonotype was seen many times. The chain is built from TRBV28 and TRBJ2-7; 8 nucleotides line up with TRBD2. Germline values: CDR1 MDHEN, CDR2 SYDVKM. The CDR3 totals 17 residues. Losses at the gene ends were 5 bases for V and 2 bases for J; bases not matched to a gene: 14. The CDR3 DNA reads as TGTGCCAGCAGTCAACTCTCGGGCGGGAGGCTTACCTACGAGCAGTACTTC. This translates into CASSQLSGGRLTYEQYF. Variable domain in full (rest from reference TRBV28 and TRBJ2-7): DVKVTQSSRYLVKRTGEKVFLECVQDMDHENMFWYRQDPGLGLRLIYFSYDVKMKEKGDIPEGYSVSREKKERFSLILESASTNQTSMYLCASSQLSGGRLTYEQYFGPGTRLTVT.

This clonotype was seen repeatedly, ten times or more. This sequence joins TRBV28 and TRBJ2-7; TRBD2 matches 9 bases. CDR1 and CDR2 (germline): MDHEN, SYDVKM. The CDR3 runs 13 residues. With 6 bases clipped from V and 6 bases from J, the junction kept 6 bases outside the gene matches. As DNA, the CDR3 is TGTGCCAGCAGCCTTAGCGGGAGTTCCGAGCAGTACTTC. This gives the protein CASSLSGSSEQYF.

The rearrangement links TRBV5-1 to TRBJ1-2, with 10 nucleotides matching TRBD1. The CDR3 consists of 17 residues. The trim removed 4 bases at V and 2 bases at J, leaving 11 bases unmatched. Germline-derived CDR1 and CDR2 are SGHRS and YFSETQ. CDR3: CASSLGTGAASNYGYTF. The CDR3 DNA reads as TGCGCCAGCAGCCTAGGGACAGGGGCTGCGTCCAACTATGGCTACACCTTC.

This clonotype was recorded many times. This sequence joins TRBV28 and TRBJ1-5, with D tentatively TRBD1 (6 bases). In germline, CDR1 is MDHEN, CDR2 SYDVKM. The CDR3 covers 14 residues. V gave up 10 bases and J gave up 10 bases, with 23 bases separating them. This CDR3 reads CATEEWTANLPQHF. CDR3 in DNA: TGTGCCACCGAAGAATGGACAGCTAATCTTCCCCAGCATTTT.

This clonotype was recorded once. The CDR3 region is CASSLGTGISYEQYF. Here the CDR3 DNA reads TGTGCCAGCAGCCTGGGGACAGGGATCTCCTACGAGCAGTACTTC. The gene calls are TRBV7-2 and TRBJ2-7; TRBD1 matches 9 bases. V dropped 5 bases and J dropped 0; count of bases not matched to a gene: 5. CDR1 SGHTA and CDR2 FQGNSA come from the germline V gene. The CDR3 runs 15 residues.

In this sample, this clonotype turned up many times. This rearrangement joins TRBV20-1 to TRBJ1-2; no firm D call. This CDR3 spans 10 amino acids. Looked up from germline, CDR1 is DFQATT and CDR2 is SNEGSKA (reference sequence). Trimming took off 8 bases at V and 8 bases at J, with 12 bases between the two ends. The CDR3 spells CSSETKGYTF. Here the CDR3 DNA reads TGCAGTAGCGAAACGAAAGGCTACACCTTC.

J is TRBJ1-5 and V is TRBV19; 7 bases are shared with TRBD1. The CDR3 is made up of 17 amino acids. Per the germline V gene, CDR1 is LNHDA and CDR2 is SQIVND (reference sequence). Trimming cost V 6 bases and J 0 bases; bases outside gene matches: 11. CDR3 coding DNA: TGTGCCAGTAGCCCACCGGGGACAGCGCATAGCAATCAGCCCCAGCATTTT. This codes for CASSPPGTAHSNQPQHF.

This clonotype was recorded many times. The chain combines TRBV7-2 with TRBJ2-7, with D tentatively TRBD1 (6 bases). The ends were cut back, 6 bases at V and 6 bases at J, with 15 bases in the middle. This CDR3 comprises 13 residues. Germline-derived CDR1 and CDR2 are SGHTA and FQGNSA. The CDR3 nucleotides are TGTGCCAGCAGTTTTACAGGGACGGGCGAGCAGTACTTC. Translation gives CASSFTGTGEQYF.

This clonotype was recorded many times. At one boundary the junction diverges from the germline segment, which might be a read error. This sequence joins TRBV5-6 and TRBJ2-7; D not resolved. The CDR3 extends over 15 amino acids. The germline V gene has CDR1 SGHDT and CDR2 YYEEEE. The DNA of the CDR3 is TGTGCCAGCAGCTTAGTAGCCGTCTTATCCTTCGAGCAGTACTTC. Translation: CASSLVAVLSFEQYF. Using reference TRBV5-6 and TRBJ2-7 for the parts outside the CDR3, the full variable domain is DAGVTQSPTHLIKTRGQQVTLRCSPKSGHDTVSWYQQALGQGPQFIFQYYEEEERQRGNFPDRFSGHQFPNYSSELNVNALLLGDSALYLCASSLVAVLSFEQYFGPGTRLTVT.

V is TRBV5-4 and J is TRBJ2-7; the D gene is possibly TRBD2 (6 bases). Germline CDR1 is SGHNT and CDR2 is YYREEE (reference sequence). The CDR3 extends over 14 amino acids. The V gene lost 1 base and the J gene lost 3 bases, with 11 bases spanning the gap. CDR3 DNA sequence: TGTGCCAGCAGCTTGTATCCAGCGGGCTACGAGCAGTACTTC. It codes for CASSLYPAGYEQYF.

Concerning this clonotype itself: Being one base from a much bigger clone, this may be a read error. The chain employs TRBV6-2 or TRBV6-3 and TRBJ2-2; 10 bases line up with TRBD2. CDR1 is MNHEY and CDR2 is SVGEGT in the germline V gene. The CDR3 covers 19 residues. The DNA of the CDR3 is TGTGCCAGCAGTTACCAATTGCCTAGCGGGAGTAAGGGCACCGGGGAGCCGTTTTTT. Protein sequence: CASSYQLPSGSKGTGEPFF.

This clonotype was seen more than once but under ten times. The chain combines TRBV15 with TRBJ1-1; D gene unclear. Trimming removed 1 base at V and 1 base at J, with 13 bases between. Germline-derived CDR1 and CDR2 are LNHNV and YYDKDF (reference sequence). The CDR3 totals 16 residues. DNA of the CDR3: TGTGCCACCAGCAGAGTTATAGTAGGGCCGAACACTGAAGCTTTCTTT. It translates to CATSRVIVGPNTEAFF.

This clonotype was counted a few times. The rearrangement uses TRBV19 and TRBJ2-7, with no clear D. Germline V gene lookup returns CDR1 LNHDA and CDR2 SQIVND (reference sequence). V was cut by 1 base and J by 2 bases, with 9 bases left in between. This CDR3 has 14 amino acids. The CDR3 protein is CASSIVTSPYEQYF. CDR3 nucleotides: TGTGCCAGTAGTATAGTGACGTCTCCCTACGAGCAGTACTTC.

This clonotype was seen a handful of times. This rearrangement joins TRBV6-1 to TRBJ1-1; 7 positions match TRBD1. CDR1 and CDR2 (germline): MNHNS, SASEGT. V lost 6 bases to trimming and J lost 9 bases; unmatched junction nucleotides: 13. The CDR3 has 14 residues. CDR3 amino acids: CASSERNRGGQAFF. The CDR3 nucleotides read TGTGCCAGCAGCGAACGCAACAGGGGTGGACAAGCTTTCTTT.

The CDR3 region has the DNA TGTGCCAGCAGCTTGCAGCGAGGTGGGGATACGCAGTATTTT. It codes for CASSLQRGGDTQYF. This chain connects TRBV11-2 to TRBJ2-3, with unresolved D. The germline gives CDR1 SGHAT, CDR2 FQNNGV. Trimming shortened V by 3 bases and J by 6 bases, and 13 bases separated the two germline ends. CDR3 size: 14 residues.